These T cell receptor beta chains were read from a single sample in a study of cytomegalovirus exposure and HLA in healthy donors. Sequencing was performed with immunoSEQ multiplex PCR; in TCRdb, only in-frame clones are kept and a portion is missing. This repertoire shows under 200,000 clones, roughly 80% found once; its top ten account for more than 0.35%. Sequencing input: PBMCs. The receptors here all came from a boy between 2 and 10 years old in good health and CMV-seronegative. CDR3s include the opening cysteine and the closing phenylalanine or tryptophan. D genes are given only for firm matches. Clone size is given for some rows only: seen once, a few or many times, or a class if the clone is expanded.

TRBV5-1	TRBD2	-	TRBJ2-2	TGCGCCAGCAGCTCGACTAGCGGGAGTGCCGGGGAGCTGTTTTTT	CASSSTSGSAGELFF
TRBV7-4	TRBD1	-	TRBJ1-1	TGTGCCAGCAGCTTCGGGACAGATCCTGAAGCTTTCTTT	CASSFGTDPEAFF
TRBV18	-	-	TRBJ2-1	TGTGCCAGCTCACCGGACAGTTACAATGAGCAGTTCTTC	CASSPDSYNEQFF
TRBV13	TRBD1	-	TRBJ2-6	TGTGCCAGCAGCTCAACCGGGACAGGGAGAACTGGGGCCAACGTCCTGACTTTC	CASSSTGTGRTGANVLTF
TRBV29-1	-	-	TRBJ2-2	TGCAGCGTTGAAGATCGGGCAGGGAAGGCCGGGGAGCTGTTTTTT	CSVEDRAGKAGELFF
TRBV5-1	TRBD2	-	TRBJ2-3	TGCGCCAGCAGCTTGGGTGGGGGGGGCACAGATACGCAGTATTTT	CASSLGGGGTDTQYF
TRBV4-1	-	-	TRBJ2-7	TGCGCCAGCAGCCAAGCCGACCTGCGGGGCTACGAGCAGTACTTC	CASSQADLRGYEQYF
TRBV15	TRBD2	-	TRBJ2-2	TGTGCCACCAGCAGAGGTGGGACTAGCGGGATTACTGGGGAGCTGTTTTTT	CATSRGGTSGITGELFF
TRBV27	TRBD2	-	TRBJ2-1	TGTGCCAGCAGTTCCTCGACTAGCGGTTCCTACAATGAGCAGTTCTTC	CASSSSTSGSYNEQFF
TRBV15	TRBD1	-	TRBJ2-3	TGTGCCACCAGCAGAGAATCCGGGGCAGGGGGCTTCACAGATACGCAGTATTTT	CATSRESGAGGFTDTQYF
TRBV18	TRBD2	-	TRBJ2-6	TGTGCCAGCTCACCGTCTTTCTCGGGAGGTCCTGGGGCCAACGTCCTGACTTTC	CASSPSFSGGPGANVLTF
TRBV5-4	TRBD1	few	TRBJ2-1	TGTGCCAGCAGCTCATACCGGGACAGGGGGTGGAATGAGCAGTTCTTC	CASSSYRDRGWNEQFF
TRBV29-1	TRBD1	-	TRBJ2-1	TGCAGCGTTGTCAGGACAGGGGAGAATGAGCAGTTCTTC	CSVVRTGENEQFF
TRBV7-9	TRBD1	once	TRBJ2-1	TGTGCCAGCAGCTCCGAACCGACAGGGGAGGACTACAATGAGCAGTTCTTC	CASSSEPTGEDYNEQFF
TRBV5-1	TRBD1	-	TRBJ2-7	TGCGCCAGCAGAACTAGACAGGGGGGATACGAGCAGTACTTC	CASRTRQGGYEQYF
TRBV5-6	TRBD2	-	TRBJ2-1	TGTGCCAGCAGCCGGCCTAGCGGGAGGGCCTTCGTCAATGAGCAGTTCTTC	CASSRPSGRAFVNEQFF
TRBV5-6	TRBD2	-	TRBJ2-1	TGTGCCAGCAGCTTAGGACTAGCGGGATTCTCCTACAATGAGCAGTTCTTC	CASSLGLAGFSYNEQFF
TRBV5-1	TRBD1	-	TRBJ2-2	TGCGCCAGCAGCTTGGGACAGGGGATCGGGGAGCTGTTTTTT	CASSLGQGIGELFF
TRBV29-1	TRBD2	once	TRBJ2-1	TGCAGCGTTGAGCCTAGCGGGAGTGGAAATGAGCAGTTCTTC	CSVEPSGSGNEQFF
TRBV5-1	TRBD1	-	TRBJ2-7	TGCGCCAGCAGCCAGACAGGGGCCTACGAGCAGTACTTC	CASSQTGAYEQYF
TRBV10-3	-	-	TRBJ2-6	TGTGCCATCCGGGCAGGGCCCTCTGGGGCCAACGTCCTGACTTTC	CAIRAGPSGANVLTF
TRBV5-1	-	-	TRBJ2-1	TGCGCCAGCAGCTTGGGCCAGGGCTCCTACAATGAGCAGTTCTTC	CASSLGQGSYNEQFF
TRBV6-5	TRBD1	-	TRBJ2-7	TGTGCCAGCAGTAGGGGACAGTCCTCCTACGAGCAGTACTTC	CASSRGQSSYEQYF
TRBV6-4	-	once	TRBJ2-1	TGTGCCAGCAGTGACTCGGCGCAAACGGGTGAGCAGTTCTTC	CASSDSAQTGEQFF
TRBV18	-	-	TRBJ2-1	TGTGCCAGCACGGGGACTTCCGATTACAATGAGCAGTTCTTC	CASTGTSDYNEQFF
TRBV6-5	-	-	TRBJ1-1	TGTGCCAGCAGCAGAGGCACTGAAGCTTTCTTT	CASSRGTEAFF
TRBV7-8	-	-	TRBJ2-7	TGTGCCAGCTCTTTTACTAGCAGCTACGAGCAGTACTTC	CASSFTSSYEQYF
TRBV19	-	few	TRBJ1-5	TGTGCCAGTAGTATAGATGGCCCAGGTGACAATCAGCCCCAGCATTTT	CASSIDGPGDNQPQHF
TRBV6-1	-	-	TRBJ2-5	TGTGCCAGCAGTGAAGGCGTTAGCGGTTTAAGAGAGACCCAGTACTTC	CASSEGVSGLRETQYF
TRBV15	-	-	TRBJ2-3	TGTGCCACCAGCAGAGACGCGGGAAGGCTCACAGATACGCAGTATTTT	CATSRDAGRLTDTQYF
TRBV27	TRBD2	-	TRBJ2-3	TGTGCCAGCAGCCCACCGGGACTAGTTGACCCAGATACGCAGTATTTT	CASSPPGLVDPDTQYF
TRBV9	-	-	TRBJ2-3	TGTGCCAGCAGCGTATCAAGGGGGATCACAGATACGCAGTATTTT	CASSVSRGITDTQYF
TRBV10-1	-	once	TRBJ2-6	TGCGCCAGCAGTAGGGGATTGGGGCCGGGGGCCAACGTCCTGACTTTC	CASSRGLGPGANVLTF
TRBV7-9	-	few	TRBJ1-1	TGTGCCAGCAGTTACAACAGGGCTTCTGAAGCTTTCTTT	CASSYNRASEAFF
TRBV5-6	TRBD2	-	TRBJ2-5	TGTGCCAGCAGCTTCACTAGCGTCCAAGAGACCCAGTACTTC	CASSFTSVQETQYF
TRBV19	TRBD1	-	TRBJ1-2	TGTGCCAGTAGTATCTCGGACAGGGACTATGGCTACACCTTC	CASSISDRDYGYTF
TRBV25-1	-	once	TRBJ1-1	TGTGCCAGCAGTAAGTCACAGGGAGGGACTGAAGCTTTCTTT	CASSKSQGGTEAFF
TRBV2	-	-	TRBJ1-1	TGTGCCCGACCTAAGGGTGGGGCGGGGGGCACTGAAGCTTTCTTT	CARPKGGAGGTEAFF
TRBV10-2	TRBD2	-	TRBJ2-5	TGCGCCAGCAGTGAGTGGCGGGGGCAAGAGACCCAGTACTTC	CASSEWRGQETQYF
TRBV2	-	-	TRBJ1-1	TGTGCCAGCAAAGGACAGATGAACACTGAAGCTTTCTTT	CASKGQMNTEAFF
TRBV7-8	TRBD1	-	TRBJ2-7	TGTGCCAGCGGGACAGCCTACGAGCAGTACTTC	CASGTAYEQYF
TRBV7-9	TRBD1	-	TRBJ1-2	TGTGCCAGCAGCCCCTTGACAGGGAAGGGCAACTATGGCTACACCTTC	CASSPLTGKGNYGYTF
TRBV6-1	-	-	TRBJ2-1	TGTGCCAGCAAGTTACCCGACGAGGCGGAGCAGTTCTTC	CASKLPDEAEQFF
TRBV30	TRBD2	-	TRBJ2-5	TGTGCCTGGAGGCCTACTAGCGGACAAGAGACCCAGTACTTC	CAWRPTSGQETQYF
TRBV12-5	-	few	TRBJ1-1	TGTGCTAGTGTTGCGGGGGTCGGGACTGAAGCTTTCTTT	CASVAGVGTEAFF
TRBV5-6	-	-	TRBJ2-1	TGTGCCAGCAGCTTTAGAGTAGAGCAGTTCTTC	CASSFRVEQFF
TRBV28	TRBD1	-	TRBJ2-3	TGTGCCAGCACCCCGGGACAGGGCACAGATACGCAGTATTTT	CASTPGQGTDTQYF
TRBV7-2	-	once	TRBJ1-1	TGTGCCAGCAGTTTTCAGGTCACTGAAGCTTTCTTT	CASSFQVTEAFF
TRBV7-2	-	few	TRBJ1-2	TGTGCCAGCAGCCTTCAGCGGGTCGGGTATGGCTACACCTTC	CASSLQRVGYGYTF
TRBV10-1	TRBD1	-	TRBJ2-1	TGCGCCAGCAGCCCCGGGACAGGCAATGAGCAGTTCTTC	CASSPGTGNEQFF
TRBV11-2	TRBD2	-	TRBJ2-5	TGTGCCAGCAGCTTAAGGGCAAGCAGCGGGGGGTTGGCCCAGTACTTC	CASSLRASSGGLAQYF
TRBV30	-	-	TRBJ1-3	TGTGCCTGGAGACTTCCAGGGAACTCTGGAAACACCATATATTTT	CAWRLPGNSGNTIYF